The 8 T cell receptor beta chains reported below all come from one sample, sequenced in a study of CD8+CD57+ T cells in acquired aplastic anemia. Selection for sequencing was limited to patients who had shown CD8+CD57+ cell expansion by flow cytometry. Profiling that covered TCR beta VDJ and CDR3 relied on genomic DNA as its template. TCRdb re-called the reads through MiXCR, storing one row per CDR3 protein. This sample has around 200,000 distinct CDR3 sequences, with 60% to 80% found just once. Sequenced input: sorted CD4+, CD8+, or CD8+CD57+ T cells (not recorded which) from PBMCs. The receptor set was obtained from a human donor with aplastic anemia.

This chain joins TRBV5-1 and TRBJ2-5; D uncertain. Trimming took off 0 bases at V and 4 bases at J, with 16 bases between the two ends. The V gene's germline CDR1 is SGHRS and CDR2 YFSETQ. CDR3 size: 16 residues. The CDR3 DNA reads as TGCGCCAGCAGCTTGGCCGAGAACTCCTGGGGAGAGACCCAGTACTTC. Amino acid sequence: CASSLAENSWGETQYF.

The rearrangement uses TRBV5-1 and TRBJ1-1, with a weak D call TRBD1 (5 bases). Trimming pared 5 bases from V and 0 bases from J, leaving 11 bases between. The germline CDR1 and CDR2 sequences are SGHRS and YFSETQ. This CDR3 has 14 amino acids. The DNA of the CDR3 is TGCGCCAGCAGGGATGAGACAGTGAACACTGAAGCTTTCTTT. It translates to CASRDETVNTEAFF.

The table lists this clonotype with a count of one. The chain combines TRBV7-8 with TRBJ2-5, with 9 bases fitting TRBD2. The J call may not be correct, given that the DNA end is closer to TRBJ2-7. CDR1 and CDR2 (germline): SGHVS, FQNEAQ. This CDR3 has 17 amino acids. DNA for the CDR3: TGTGCCAGCAGCTCATCTGGGGGTAGCGGGAGAACCTACGAGCAGTACTTC. Protein: CASSSSGGSGRTYEQYF.

The chain links TRBV19 to TRBJ2-5; 8 positions agree with TRBD1. The DNA end is more similar to TRBJ2-7, so the J call may be wrong. The CDR3 spans 14 residues. Germline V gives CDR1 LNHDA, CDR2 SQIVND (reference sequence). The CDR3 bases are TGTGCCAGTAGTGAGGGACAGGAGGACTACGAGCAGTACTTC. Its protein is CASSEGQEDYEQYF.

The rearrangement joins TRBV12-3 or TRBV12-4 to TRBJ1-6, with D uncertain. The length of the CDR3 is 14 residues. Between the trimmed V and J ends, which lost 5 bases and 9 bases, there was a span of 14 bases. CDR3 coding DNA: TGTGCCAGCAGTCTCGGCTTGACTGGTTCACCCCTCCACTTT. It encodes CASSLGLTGSPLHF.

This chain links TRBV7-9 with TRBJ2-7; D is unclear. Germline V CDR1 and CDR2: SEHNR, FQNEAQ (reference sequence). The CDR3 sequence is 13 residues long. V was clipped by 5 bases and J by 4 bases, with 12 bases between them. CDR3 DNA: TGTGCCAGCAGCCCCCAAGGTGGGTACGAGCAGTACTTC. It yields the protein CASSPQGGYEQYF.

This chain connects TRBV7-9 to TRBJ1-5; possibly TRBD1 for D (6 bases). The CDR3 consists of 15 residues. CDR1 is SEHNR, CDR2 FQNEAQ, per germline (reference sequence). The V end lost 3 bases, the J end lost 0 bases, and 9 bases lay between the germline ends. CDR3 protein: CASSFTGYSNQPQHF. CDR3 DNA sequence: TGTGCCAGCAGCTTCACAGGGTATAGCAATCAGCCCCAGCATTTT.

This clonotype was found once. This chain links TRBV7-8 with TRBJ1-1, with D hard to call. Germline V gene data show CDR1 as SGHVS and CDR2 as FQNEAQ. V lost 0 bases and J 3 bases, leaving 11 bases between the germline ends. The CDR3 consists of 15 residues. DNA of the CDR3: TGTGCCAGCAGCTTAGCCCTCAGTACATACACTGAAGCTTTCTTT. This encodes CASSLALSTYTEAFF.